This T cell receptor (beta chain) was sequenced for a study of molecular identifiers for immune sequencing clone quantification. CDR3 length equals 14 residues. J was trimmed by 1 base and V by 5 bases; bases with no gene match: 5. The V gene's germline CDR1 is DFQATT and CDR2 SNEGSKA (reference sequence). Isolation of naive CD8 T cells was achieved by sorting on a CD8+CD4-CCR7+CD45RA+ phenotype. Previously published methods and listed TCR primers were used for the bulk TCR libraries. TCRdb reanalysed the PCR reads using MiXCR and keeps one entry per CDR3 protein. The sample contains approximately 550,000 distinct CDR3 sequences, 20% to 25% of which appear only once.

This sequence joins TRBV20-1 and TRBJ2-5; 9 bases fit TRBD1. The source is a human donor in good health. Some libraries in this study had Jurkat cell RNA spiked in. The sequenced sample was naive CD8+ T cells from blood, with Jurkat cell RNA spiked in. The subset was: FACS-sorted CD8+CD4-CCR7+CD45RA+ naive T cells. CDR3 nucleotide sequence: TGCAGTGCTGAGGACAGGGGCCTCCAAGAGACCCAGTACTTC. Its protein is CSAEDRGLQETQYF.